This is a list of T cell receptor beta chains from one sample in a study of cytomegalovirus exposure and HLA in healthy donors. Clones were sequenced by immunoSEQ multiplex PCR, and TCRdb holds only the in-frame ones, with some missing. The sample contains 150,000 to 200,000 clones, around 80% of which appear only once. Sequencing was performed on PBMCs. The receptors come from a woman aged 30 to 39 in good health and CMV-seropositive. CDR3s include the opening cysteine and the closing phenylalanine or tryptophan. D genes are given only for firm matches. The listing skips clone size in some rows; elsewhere it reads once, few, many or a size class.

TRBV10-3	TRBJ1-1	NA	TRBD1	CAIGDRGHNTEAFF	TGTGCCATCGGTGACAGGGGGCATAACACTGAAGCTTTCTTT
TRBV9	TRBJ2-2	NA	NA	CASSVWTTGELFF	TGTGCCAGCAGCGTTTGGACTACCGGGGAGCTGTTTTTT
TRBV2	TRBJ1-5	NA	NA	CASSGEGAGSNQPQHF	TGTGCCAGCAGTGGGGAAGGGGCGGGAAGCAATCAGCCCCAGCATTTT
TRBV30	TRBJ2-7	NA	NA	CAWSVWTENYEQYF	TGTGCCTGGAGTGTCTGGACAGAAAATTACGAGCAGTACTTC
TRBV6-5	TRBJ1-1	NA	NA	CASSYKQGGNTEAFF	TGTGCCAGCAGTTACAAGCAGGGAGGGAACACTGAAGCTTTCTTT
TRBV7-9	TRBJ2-7	NA	TRBD1	CASSHRDSSYEQYF	TGTGCCAGCAGCCACCGGGACAGCTCCTACGAGCAGTACTTC
TRBV5-6	TRBJ2-5	NA	TRBD1	CASSRGQVQETQYF	TGTGCCAGCAGCCGTGGACAGGTCCAAGAGACCCAGTACTTC
TRBV19	TRBJ2-5	NA	TRBD1	CASSGQVQETQYF	TGTGCCAGTAGTGGACAGGTCCAAGAGACCCAGTACTTC
TRBV11-2	TRBJ2-2	NA	TRBD2	CASSLGASGMGELFF	TGTGCCAGCAGCTTAGGGGCTAGCGGGATGGGGGAGCTGTTTTTT
TRBV5-4	TRBJ2-2	NA	TRBD2	CASSPPGSGSGTGELFF	TGTGCCAGCAGCCCCCCCGGGAGCGGGAGCGGGACCGGGGAGCTGTTTTTT
TRBV9	TRBJ2-1	NA	NA	CASSVGAGRYNEQFF	TGTGCCAGCAGCGTAGGAGCGGGTAGATACAATGAGCAGTTCTTC
TRBV13	TRBJ1-1	few	NA	CASSLGETGNTEAFF	TGTGCCAGCAGCTTAGGGGAGACTGGGAACACTGAAGCTTTCTTT
TRBV18	TRBJ1-5	NA	NA	CASSPPGREGQPQHF	TGTGCCAGCTCACCACCCGGCAGGGAGGGTCAGCCCCAGCATTTT
TRBV15	TRBJ2-7	NA	NA	CATSTVEVGGEQYF	TGTGCCACCAGCACAGTTGAAGTGGGAGGCGAGCAGTACTTC
TRBV6-1	TRBJ2-5	NA	TRBD1	CASSLTRGRGETQYF	TGTGCCAGCAGCCTCACGAGGGGGCGCGGGGAGACCCAGTACTTC
TRBV6-6	TRBJ2-7	NA	NA	CASSPDRNEQYF	TGTGCCAGCAGTCCCGACAGAAACGAGCAGTACTTC
TRBV11-3	TRBJ2-5	NA	NA	CASSLEGRETQYF	TGTGCCAGCAGCTTAGAGGGCCGAGAGACCCAGTACTTC
TRBV4-1	TRBJ2-1	few	TRBD2	CASSQPRLAGGYQGNEQFF	TGCGCCAGCAGCCAACCCAGACTAGCGGGGGGGTACCAAGGCAATGAGCAGTTCTTC
TRBV30	TRBJ2-2	NA	NA	CAWSVLGGLPPGELFF	TGTGCCTGGAGTGTTCTCGGCGGCCTCCCCCCCGGGGAGCTGTTTTTT
TRBV5-6	TRBJ2-7	NA	NA	CASSLAYYEQYF	TGTGCCAGCAGCTTGGCCTACTACGAGCAGTACTTC
TRBV7-9	TRBJ2-7	once	NA	CASSYQGYEQYF	TGTGCCAGCAGTTACCAGGGCTACGAGCAGTACTTC
TRBV6-5	TRBJ1-5	NA	NA	CASSYSRDLSNQPQHF	TGTGCCAGCAGTTACTCGAGGGACTTGAGCAATCAGCCCCAGCATTTT
TRBV11-2	TRBJ1-4	once	NA	CASSQLGWTNGEKLFF	TGTGCCAGCAGCCAACTAGGGTGGACGAACGGTGAAAAACTGTTTTTT
TRBV7-2	TRBJ2-1	NA	NA	CASSLAQTERFYNEQFF	TGTGCCAGCAGCCTAGCCCAGACAGAGCGCTTCTACAATGAGCAGTTCTTC
TRBV9	TRBJ2-2	NA	TRBD2	CASSALAGGPGGELFF	TGTGCCAGCAGCGCCTTAGCGGGGGGCCCGGGCGGGGAGCTGTTTTTT
TRBV5-1	TRBJ1-1	NA	NA	CASSLEGAEAFF	TGCGCCAGCAGCTTGGAGGGAGCTGAAGCTTTCTTT
TRBV5-1	TRBJ2-6	NA	TRBD1	CASSPAPGQGAGANVLTF	TGCGCCAGCAGCCCAGCACCGGGACAGGGGGCTGGGGCCAACGTCCTGACTTTC
TRBV11-3	TRBJ1-1	NA	TRBD1	CASSLRDRGEAFF	TGTGCCAGCAGCCTACGGGACAGGGGTGAAGCTTTCTTT
TRBV7-8	TRBJ1-1	NA	NA	CASSSTITGDRVVF	TGTGCCAGCAGCTCCACCATCACCGGCGACAGAGTGGTTTTT
TRBV9	TRBJ2-5	few	NA	CASSPRGQETQYF	TGTGCCAGCAGCCCTCGGGGCCAAGAGACCCAGTACTTC
TRBV11-3	TRBJ2-3	NA	NA	CASSLGSRTDTQYF	TGTGCCAGCAGCTTAGGATCCAGGACAGATACGCAGTATTTT
TRBV4-1	TRBJ2-2	NA	NA	CASSQVRANTGELFF	TGCGCCAGCAGCCAAGTTCGAGCAAACACCGGGGAGCTGTTTTTT
TRBV4-3	TRBJ1-6	NA	NA	CASSQATGNSPLHF	TGCGCCAGCAGCCAAGCTACAGGGAATTCACCCCTCCACTTT
TRBV4-1	TRBJ1-1	once	TRBD1	CASSQDNRGNTEAFF	TGCGCCAGCAGCCAAGACAACAGGGGAAACACTGAAGCTTTCTTT
TRBV6-5	TRBJ2-5	NA	TRBD1	CASSSQGQGTETQYF	TGTGCCAGCAGTTCTCAGGGACAGGGGACGGAGACCCAGTACTTC
TRBV6-5	TRBJ2-7	NA	NA	CASSYYWTASYEQYF	TGTGCCAGCAGTTACTATTGGACTGCCTCCTACGAGCAGTACTTC
TRBV4-3	TRBJ1-2	once	TRBD1	CASSRDTRGLNGYTF	TGCGCCAGCAGCCGGGACACCAGGGGGTTAAATGGCTACACCTTC
TRBV6-1	TRBJ2-1	once	TRBD1	CALDRTGNNEQFF	TGTGCCCTCGACCGGACAGGGAACAATGAGCAGTTCTTC
TRBV2	TRBJ2-5	NA	TRBD2	CASRAGLAGETQYF	TGTGCCAGCAGAGCAGGACTAGCGGGAGAGACCCAGTACTTC
TRBV5-6	TRBJ1-1	few	NA	CASRTRGGQGNTEAFF	TGTGCCAGCAGAACGAGGGGGGGGCAGGGTAACACTGAAGCTTTCTTT
TRBV9	TRBJ2-1	NA	NA	CASSVRGGLNEQFF	TGTGCCAGCAGCGTACGCGGAGGACTCAATGAGCAGTTCTTC
TRBV27	TRBJ2-5	NA	TRBD2	CASRTLAGGLETQYF	TGTGCCAGCAGGACCCTAGCGGGAGGGCTAGAGACCCAGTACTTC
TRBV6-5	TRBJ1-3	NA	NA	CASMIRWGNTIYF	TGTGCCAGCATGATCCGGTGGGGAAACACCATATATTTT
TRBV5-1	TRBJ1-5	NA	NA	CASSLSAGSNQPQHF	TGCGCCAGCAGCTTGTCCGCAGGGAGCAATCAGCCCCAGCATTTT
TRBV6-1	TRBJ1-1	NA	TRBD1	CASSDPPGQGAAEAFF	TGTGCCAGCAGTGATCCACCGGGACAGGGGGCCGCTGAAGCTTTCTTT
TRBV6-5	TRBJ1-2	NA	TRBD1	CASHRGYGYTF	TGTGCCAGCCACAGGGGCTATGGCTACACCTTC
TRBV5-4	TRBJ2-7	once	TRBD2	CASSFRMTSGTYEQYF	TGTGCCAGCAGCTTCAGGATGACTAGCGGGACCTACGAGCAGTACTTC
TRBV6-6	TRBJ2-2	NA	TRBD1	CASSVLPGQGDSGLFF	TGTGCCAGCAGTGTTCTCCCGGGACAGGGGGATAGTGGGTTGTTTTTT
TRBV30	TRBJ2-3	NA	TRBD2	CAWRGGVKNLGTDTQYF	TGTGCCTGGAGGGGAGGGGTAAAAAATTTGGGGACAGATACGCAGTATTTT
TRBV5-1	TRBJ2-3	NA	TRBD1	CASMDRATTDTQYF	TGCGCCAGTATGGACAGGGCGACCACAGATACGCAGTATTTT